What follows are 5 T cell receptor beta chains derived from one specimen sequenced in a study of CD8+ T cells in alopecia areata. Extraction and reverse transcription of RNA yielded cDNA as the sequencing template. TCRdb keeps only in-frame clones here, not all; method: immunoSEQ multiplex PCR. The sample carries approximately 210,000 clones, less than 70% recorded once. Treatment of the sample: oral pan-JAK inhibitor, 5-10 mg twice daily. This specimen was CD4+ T cells sorted from blood, taken around week 50, from a patient treated with tofacitinib. The receptors shown here come from a human donor with alopecia areata.

This clone was detected a few times. V is TRBV29-1 and J is TRBJ2-1; no firm D call. V shed 6 bases and J shed 10 bases, with 10 bases lying between them. In germline, CDR1 is SQVTM, CDR2 ANQGSEA. This CDR3 is built from 10 residues. CDR3 nucleotide sequence: TGCAGCGTCCAAACTGAGGAGCAGTTCTTC. It encodes CSVQTEEQFF.

This rearrangement joins TRBV4-3 to TRBJ1-4; unclear D gene. Per germline, CDR1 LGHNA and CDR2 YSLEER. V was trimmed by 2 bases and J by 8 bases, leaving 15 bases between them. This CDR3 comprises 15 residues. CDR3 DNA sequence: TGCGCCAGCAGCCAAAACCTTTTAGTTCGGGAAAAACTGTTTTTT. Translated, it gives CASSQNLLVREKLFF.

DNA for the CDR3: TGTGCCGCCCGGGGAAGGAGTGAAAAACTGTTTTTT. This encodes CAARGRSEKLFF. The chain employs TRBV30 and TRBJ1-4; D unclear. V gave up 8 bases and J gave up 7 bases, with 14 bases separating them. Germline-derived CDR1 and CDR2 are GTSNPN and SVGIG (reference sequence). This CDR3 spans 12 amino acids.

The genes are TRBV9 and TRBJ1-5; D is unclear. V dropped 2 bases and J dropped 4 bases, with 10 bases sitting between them. The germline CDR1 and CDR2 sequences are SGDLS and YYNGEE. This CDR3 region has 14 residues. The CDR3 region has the DNA TGTGCCAGCAGCGTCGGTCCAATTAATCAGCCCCAGCATTTT. It encodes CASSVGPINQPQHF.

CDR3 DNA: TGTGCCAGCAGCTCAACCACCTTTACAGATACGCAGTATTTT. This codes for CASSSTTFTDTQYF. The chain uses TRBV11-1 and TRBJ2-3; unclear D gene. The V gene lost 4 bases and the J gene lost 3 bases, with 11 bases spanning the gap. The CDR3 spans 14 residues. Germline CDR1 SGHAT, CDR2 FQDESV (reference sequence).